This T cell receptor (beta chain) was captured in a study of shared T cell receptors in the human thymus. TCRdb keeps only in-frame clones here, not all; method: immunoSEQ multiplex PCR. In the table there are hundreds of thousands of clones, over 75% of which are singletons. The germline V and J ends were trimmed by 0 bases and 4 bases, with 7 bases remaining between them. The CDR3 is 13 residues long. The germline gives CDR1 SGDLS, CDR2 YYNGEE. The sample also formed part of further work on human thymus T cells. That study reports: Related reports documented highly overlapping thymic repertoires among unrelated individuals.

The sample was thymocytes. The TCR was taken from a boy under three years old with a congenital heart defect. The genes are TRBV9 and TRBJ1-1; D call uncertain. CDR3 region: CASSVVEGTEAFF. The CDR3 DNA reads as TGTGCCAGCAGCGTAGTGGAGGGCACTGAAGCTTTCTTT. Supplemented by reference TRBV9 and TRBJ1-1, the full variable domain reads DSGVTQTPKHLITATGQRVTLRCSPRSGDLSVYWYQQSLDQGLQFLIQYYNGEERAKGNILERFSAQQFPDLHSELNLSSLELGDSALYFCASSVVEGTEAFFGQGTRLTVV.